Listed here are 17 T cell receptor beta chains from one sample, sequenced in a study of T cells in Graves' hyperthyroidism and ophthalmopathy (dated by TCRdb to about 2019). Library construction relied on multiplex PCR. TCRdb names Illumina HiSeq 2000 as the instrument used. TCR beta CDR3 regions were amplified from RNA transcripts. A first-round RT-PCR of the TCR CDR3 used the HTBI primer set with the Qiagen OneStep RT-PCR kit. The public sequencing data were trimmed at Q25 with fastp and processed into clonotypes with MiXCR by TCRdb, which kept only in-frame beta chains. Rows matching on CDR3 protein sequence are summarized as one entry with the most common DNA and genes. The sample table lists approximately 620,000 distinct CDR3 sequences, about a sixth of them with a count of one. Jointly, the top ten make up about 3.5% of the sample. Sequenced input: blood. The receptors stem from a middle-aged woman with Graves' ophthalmopathy.

This clonotype was detected many times. The chain uses TRBV5-8 and TRBJ2-1; D could derive from TRBD1 or TRBD2 (5 bases each). Germline-derived CDR1 and CDR2 are SGHTS and YDEGEE. The V end lost 3 bases, the J end lost 8 bases, and 15 bases lay between the germline ends. This CDR3 is 14 amino acids long. The CDR3 loop is CASSWGPAYDEQFF. In DNA, the CDR3 is TGTGCCAGCAGCTGGGGACCGGCTTACGATGAGCAGTTCTTC.

This clonotype has ten or more counts. J is TRBJ2-7 and V is TRBV6-1; D remains ambiguous. Germline V gene data show CDR1 as MNHNS and CDR2 as SASEGT. Trimming removed 6 bases from V and 2 bases from J, with 20 bases in between. The CDR3 covers 16 residues. CDR3 sequence reads: CASSPQAPPLAYEQYF. For the CDR3, the DNA is TGTGCCAGCAGCCCCCAGGCACCCCCCTTGGCCTACGAGCAGTACTTC.

The chain couples TRBV30 to TRBJ2-5, with 9 nucleotides matching TRBD2. The CDR3 extends over 14 amino acids. The ends lost 5 bases at V and 2 bases at J; junction bases unmatched: 6. CDR1 GTSNPN and CDR2 SVGIG come from the germline V gene (reference sequence). CDR3 residues: CAWGIGLAQETQYF. The CDR3 coding sequence is TGTGCCTGGGGCATTGGACTAGCGCAAGAGACCCAGTACTTC.

This clonotype was seen repeatedly, ten times or more. The chain couples TRBV7-9 to TRBJ1-1; D ambiguous. CDR1 and CDR2 (germline): SEHNR, FQNEAQ (reference sequence). The length of the CDR3 is 13 residues. The V gene lost 5 bases and the J gene lost 4 bases, with 11 bases spanning the gap. The CDR3 is CASSPPIRTEAFF. The CDR3 DNA is TGTGCCAGCAGCCCCCCCATTCGCACTGAAGCTTTCTTT.

The rearrangement joins TRBV4-1 to TRBJ2-1; D is unclear. Germline values: CDR1 MGHRA, CDR2 YSYEKL. Trimming cost V 2 bases and J 8 bases, with 10 bases left between them. This CDR3 has 13 amino acids. Here the CDR3 reads CASSQLAGYEQFF. The CDR3 nucleotides are TGCGCCAGCAGCCAATTAGCTGGCTATGAGCAGTTCTTC.

The chain carries TRBV5-5 and TRBJ2-1; 10 bases map to TRBD2. J lost 4 bases, V lost 2 bases, and 3 bases had no gene match. The CDR3 is 15 amino acids. The germline CDR1 and CDR2 sequences are SGHKS and YYEKEE (reference sequence). The CDR3 spells CASSFGAGGYNEQFF. The CDR3, as DNA: TGTGCCAGCAGCTTCGGAGCGGGGGGGTACAATGAGCAGTTCTTC.

The chain combines TRBV7-3 with TRBJ2-3, with D hard to call. Trimming took off 1 base at V and 2 bases at J, with 10 bases between the two ends. CDR3 length: 15 residues. Germline lookup yields CDR1 SGHTA and CDR2 FQGTGA. CDR3 coding DNA: TGTGCCAGCAGCTTAAGTCGCGACTCCACAGATACGCAGTATTTT. This codes for CASSLSRDSTDTQYF.

This clonotype was seen only a few times. The V gene is TRBV20-1, the J gene TRBJ2-1; TRBD2 matches 9 bases. This CDR3 is built from 13 residues. J was trimmed by 10 bases and V by 5 bases; bases with no gene match: 9. The germline gives CDR1 DFQATT, CDR2 SNEGSKA (reference sequence). DNA for the CDR3: TGCAGTGCTGGCGGCGGGAGGGCCGGGGAGCAGTTCTTC. Amino acid sequence: CSAGGGRAGEQFF.

Many counts were recorded for this clonotype. V gene TRBV20-1 combines with J gene TRBJ2-3; D is possibly TRBD1 or TRBD2 (5 bases each). CDR1 is DFQATT and CDR2 is SNEGSKA in the germline V gene (reference sequence). V was pared by 5 bases and J by 4 bases, with 19 bases between. This CDR3 has 15 amino acids. CDR3 sequence: CSAHGWDPKADTQYF. For the CDR3, the DNA is TGCAGTGCTCATGGTTGGGACCCCAAAGCAGATACGCAGTATTTT.

This clonotype has only a few counts. The chain links TRBV5-1 to TRBJ2-1; 14 bases agree with TRBD2. This CDR3 is 18 amino acids long. V was pared by 0 bases and J by 7 bases, with 9 bases of the junction left unmatched. Germline-derived CDR1 and CDR2 are SGHRS and YFSETQ. CDR3 coding DNA: TGCGCCAGCAGCTTGGGGGGGACTAGCGGGAGCCGAGAAAATGAGCAGTTCTTC. Its translation: CASSLGGTSGSRENEQFF.

The genes are TRBV20-1 and TRBJ2-4; TRBD2 agrees at 10 bases. With V trimmed by 5 bases and J by 4 bases, 8 bases remained unmatched. Per the germline V gene, CDR1 is DFQATT and CDR2 is SNEGSKA (reference sequence). The CDR3 extends over 15 amino acids. The CDR3 DNA reads as TGCAGTGCTCCGACTAGCGGGCCTCCTAAAAACATTCAGTACTTC. Protein product: CSAPTSGPPKNIQYF.

This clonotype occurred a few times. The V gene is TRBV5-1, the J gene TRBJ1-3, with D perhaps matching TRBD1 (5 bases). Germline V CDR1 and CDR2: SGHRS, YFSETQ. V was clipped by 5 bases and J by 0 bases, with 9 bases between them. The CDR3 runs to 14 residues. CDR3: CASRSGLSGNTIYF. CDR3 DNA: TGCGCCAGCAGATCAGGGCTCTCTGGAAACACCATATATTTT.

This clonotype was seen ten or more times. In nucleotides, the CDR3 is TGTGCCAGCAGTTCCAGGGGATTCGATTCACCCCTCCACTTT. Encoded protein: CASSSRGFDSPLHF. This rearrangement joins TRBV12-3 or TRBV12-4 to TRBJ1-6; D perhaps matches TRBD1 (6 bases). V was clipped by 4 bases and J by 8 bases, with 12 bases between them. CDR3 length: 14 residues.

This clonotype was observed a few times. The V and J genes are TRBV5-6 and TRBJ2-7; D possibly matches TRBD1 or TRBD2 (5 bases each). Trimming stripped 3 bases from V and 0 bases from J, with 22 bases between. There are 18 residues in the CDR3. In germline, CDR1 is SGHDT, CDR2 YYEEEE. CDR3 amino acids: CASSSPGRTIFSSYEQYF. CDR3 DNA sequence: TGTGCCAGCAGCTCACCGGGACGAACTATCTTCTCCTCCTACGAGCAGTACTTC. Based on the CDR3 plus reference TRBV5-6 and TRBJ2-7, the full variable domain is DAGVTQSPTHLIKTRGQQVTLRCSPKSGHDTVSWYQQALGQGPQFIFQYYEEEERQRGNFPDRFSGHQFPNYSSELNVNALLLGDSALYLCASSSPGRTIFSSYEQYFGPGTRLTVT.

This clonotype was recorded many times. The genes are TRBV2 and TRBJ2-6; no clear D gene. CDR3 length: 15 amino acids. Trimming shortened V by 4 bases and J by 0 bases, and 7 bases separated the two germline ends. Germline CDR1 and CDR2: SNHLY and FYNNEI. The CDR3 DNA reads TGTGCCAGCAGTGGACTCTACTCTGGGGCCAACGTCCTGACTTTC. It yields the protein CASSGLYSGANVLTF. Complete variable domain (other parts from reference TRBV2 and TRBJ2-6): EPEVTQTPSHQVTQMGQEVILRCVPISNHLYFYWYRQILGQKVEFLVSFYNNEISEKSEIFDDQFSVERPDGSNFTLKIRSTKLEDSAMYFCASSGLYSGANVLTFGAGSRLTVL.

The sample holds many counts of this clonotype. V usage is TRBV20-1 and J usage is TRBJ1-1; maybe TRBD1 (6 bases). Germline assignment: CDR1 DFQATT and CDR2 SNEGSKA (reference sequence). The CDR3 runs 16 residues. V dropped 5 bases and J dropped 4 bases, with 23 bases sitting between them. The CDR3 sequence: CSAAQRGWGVGTEAFF. The CDR3 region has the DNA TGCAGTGCTGCCCAGAGGGGGTGGGGTGTAGGCACTGAAGCTTTCTTT.

The chain combines TRBV5-1 with TRBJ1-1; D is undetermined. Trimming left V 4 bases short and J 7 bases short, with 11 bases between. Germline V gene sequence: CDR1 SGHRS, CDR2 YFSETQ. The CDR3 is made up of 12 amino acids. The CDR3 nucleotides are TGCGCCAGCAGCCCGGACCGGATTGAAGCTTTCTTT. Translating gives CASSPDRIEAFF.